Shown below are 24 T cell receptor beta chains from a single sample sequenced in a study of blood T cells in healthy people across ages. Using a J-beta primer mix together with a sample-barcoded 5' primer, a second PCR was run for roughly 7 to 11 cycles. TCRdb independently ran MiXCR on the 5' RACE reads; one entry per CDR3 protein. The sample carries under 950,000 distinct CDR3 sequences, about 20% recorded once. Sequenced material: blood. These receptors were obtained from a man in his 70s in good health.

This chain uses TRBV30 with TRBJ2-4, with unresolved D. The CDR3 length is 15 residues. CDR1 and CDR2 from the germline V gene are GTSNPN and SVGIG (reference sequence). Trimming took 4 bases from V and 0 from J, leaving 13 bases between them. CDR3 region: CAWTVGGVAKNIQYF. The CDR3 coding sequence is TGTGCCTGGACCGTTGGCGGTGTAGCCAAAAACATTCAGTACTTC. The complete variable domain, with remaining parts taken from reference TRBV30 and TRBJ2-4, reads SQTIHQWPATLVQPVGSPLSLECTVEGTSNPNLYWYRQAAGRGLQLLFYSVGIGQISSEVPQNLSASRPQDRQFILSSKKLLLSDSGFYLCAWTVGGVAKNIQYFGAGTRLSVL.

The CDR3 region is CSAGHGTTGYEQFF. The CDR3 DNA sequence: TGCAGTGCCGGACACGGGACCACAGGATATGAGCAGTTCTTC. V is TRBV20-1 and J is TRBJ2-1; the D call may be TRBD1 or TRBD2 (5 bases each). Between the trimmed V and J ends, which lost 6 bases and 8 bases, there was a span of 20 bases. The CDR3 covers 14 residues. Germline CDR1 and CDR2: DFQATT and SNEGSKA (reference sequence).

CDR3 protein: CASTSIAGIADTQYF. DNA of the CDR3: TGTGCCAGCACCTCGATAGCGGGAATCGCAGATACGCAGTATTTT. The chain uses TRBV2 and TRBJ2-3, with 8 bases aligning to TRBD2. The V gene end was trimmed by 7 bases and the J gene end by 4 bases; junction bases not matched to a gene: 10. The CDR3 has 15 residues. Germline V gene lookup returns CDR1 SNHLY and CDR2 FYNNEI.

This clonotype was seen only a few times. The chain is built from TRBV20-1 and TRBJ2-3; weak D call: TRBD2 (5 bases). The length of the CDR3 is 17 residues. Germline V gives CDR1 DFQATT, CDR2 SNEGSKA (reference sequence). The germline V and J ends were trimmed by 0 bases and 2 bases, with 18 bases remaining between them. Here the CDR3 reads CSARDLYGGSTTDTQYF. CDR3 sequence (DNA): TGCAGTGCTAGAGATTTGTACGGCGGGTCTACCACAGATACGCAGTATTTT.

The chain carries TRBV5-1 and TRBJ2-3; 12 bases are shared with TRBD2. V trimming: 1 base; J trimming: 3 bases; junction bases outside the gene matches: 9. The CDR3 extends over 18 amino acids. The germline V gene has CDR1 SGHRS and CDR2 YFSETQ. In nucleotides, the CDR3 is TGCGCCAGCAGCTTGTGGCAGACTAGCGGGGGTCCTACAGATACGCAGTATTTT. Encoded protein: CASSLWQTSGGPTDTQYF.

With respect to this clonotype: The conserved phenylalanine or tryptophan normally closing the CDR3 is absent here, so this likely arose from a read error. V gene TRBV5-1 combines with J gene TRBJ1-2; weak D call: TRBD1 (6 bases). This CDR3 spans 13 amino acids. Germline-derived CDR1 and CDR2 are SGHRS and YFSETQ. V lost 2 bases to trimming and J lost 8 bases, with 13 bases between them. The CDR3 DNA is TGCGCCAGCAGCTTTGTAGCAGGGGTCGGCTACACCCTC. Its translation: CASSFVAGVGYTL.

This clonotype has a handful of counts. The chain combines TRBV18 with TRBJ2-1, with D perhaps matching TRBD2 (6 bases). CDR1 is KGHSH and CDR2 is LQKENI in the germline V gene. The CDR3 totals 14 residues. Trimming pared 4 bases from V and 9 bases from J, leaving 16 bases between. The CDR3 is CASSQSGTFTEQFF. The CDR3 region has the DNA TGTGCCAGCTCACAATCCGGGACTTTTACTGAGCAGTTCTTC.

The CDR3 sequence is CASSYRAATEAFF. DNA of the CDR3: TGTGCCAGCAGTTATAGGGCAGCCACTGAAGCTTTCTTT. The chain is built from TRBV6-2 or TRBV6-3 and TRBJ1-1, with D uncertain. The V gene lost 3 bases and the J gene lost 4 bases, with 9 bases spanning the gap. Germline values: CDR1 MNHEY, CDR2 SVGEGT. This CDR3 contains 13 residues.

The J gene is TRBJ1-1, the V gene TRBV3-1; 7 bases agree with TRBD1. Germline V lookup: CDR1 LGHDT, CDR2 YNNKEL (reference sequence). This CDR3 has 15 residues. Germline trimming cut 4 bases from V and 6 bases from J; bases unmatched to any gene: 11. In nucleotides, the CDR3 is TGTGCCAGCAGCCTGCAACAGGGGACTGTGGCTGAAGCTTTCTTT. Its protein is CASSLQQGTVAEAFF.

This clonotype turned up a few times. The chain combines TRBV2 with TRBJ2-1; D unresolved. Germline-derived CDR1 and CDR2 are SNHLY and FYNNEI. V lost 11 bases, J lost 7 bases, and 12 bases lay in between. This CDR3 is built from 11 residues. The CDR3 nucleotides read TGTGCCCCCTCCAACGGAAATGAGCAGTTCTTC. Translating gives CAPSNGNEQFF.

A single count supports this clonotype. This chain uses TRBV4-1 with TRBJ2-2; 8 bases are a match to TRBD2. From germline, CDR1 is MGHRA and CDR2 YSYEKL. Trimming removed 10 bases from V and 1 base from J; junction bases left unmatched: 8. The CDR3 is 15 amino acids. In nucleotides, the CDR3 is TGCGCCACCCGCGGGGGGTCAGTGAACACCGGGGAGCTGTTTTTT. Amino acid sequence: CATRGGSVNTGELFF.

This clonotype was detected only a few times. The DNA for the CDR3 is TGCAGTGCTAGAGATCTGGCGGGACTCGGGAAGCCCCAGCATTTT. Its protein product is CSARDLAGLGKPQHF. The genes are TRBV20-1 and TRBJ1-5; D perhaps matches TRBD1 (5 bases). CDR1 and CDR2 (germline): DFQATT, SNEGSKA (reference sequence). The CDR3 totals 15 residues. V lost 0 bases and J 8 bases, leaving 17 bases between the germline ends.

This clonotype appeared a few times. The CDR3 region has the DNA TGTGCCAGCAGTTACTTGGGGCAGCGCACCGGGGAGCTGTTTTTT. Protein: CASSYLGQRTGELFF. V and J are TRBV6-6 and TRBJ2-2; D possibly corresponds to TRBD1 (5 bases). V was cut by 1 base and J by 4 bases, with 10 bases left in between. CDR1 and CDR2 (germline): MNHNY, SVGAGI (reference sequence). The CDR3 spans 15 residues.

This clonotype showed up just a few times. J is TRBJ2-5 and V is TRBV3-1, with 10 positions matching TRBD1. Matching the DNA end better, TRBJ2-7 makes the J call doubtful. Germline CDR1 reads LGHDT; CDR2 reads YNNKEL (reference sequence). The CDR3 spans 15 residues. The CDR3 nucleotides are TGTGCCAGCAGCCAAGTTCCGGACAGGGGGTACGAGCAGTACTTC. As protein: CASSQVPDRGYEQYF.

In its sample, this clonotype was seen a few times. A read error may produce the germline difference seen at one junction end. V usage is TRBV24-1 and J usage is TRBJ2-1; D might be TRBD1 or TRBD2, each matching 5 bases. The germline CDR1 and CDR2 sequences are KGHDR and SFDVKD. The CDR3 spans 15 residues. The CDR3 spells CATSDTGTAYNEQFF. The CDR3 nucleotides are TGTGCCACCAGTGATACCGGGACCGCCTATAATGAGCAGTTCTTC.

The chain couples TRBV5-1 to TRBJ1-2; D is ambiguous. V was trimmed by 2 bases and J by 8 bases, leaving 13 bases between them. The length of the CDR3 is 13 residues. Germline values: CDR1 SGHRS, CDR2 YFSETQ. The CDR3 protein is CASSFDLTFGYTF. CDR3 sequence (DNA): TGCGCCAGCAGCTTCGACCTCACTTTCGGCTACACCTTC. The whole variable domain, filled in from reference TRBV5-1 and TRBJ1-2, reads KAGVTQTPRYLIKTRGQQVTLSCSPISGHRSVSWYQQTPGQGLQFLFEYFSETQRNKGNFPGRFSGRQFSNSRSEMNVSTLELGDSALYLCASSFDLTFGYTFGSGTRLTVV.

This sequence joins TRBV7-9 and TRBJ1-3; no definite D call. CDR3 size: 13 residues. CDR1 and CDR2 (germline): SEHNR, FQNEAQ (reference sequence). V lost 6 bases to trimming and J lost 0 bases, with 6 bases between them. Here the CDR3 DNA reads TGTGCCAGCAGTCAGAGCTCTGGAAACACCATATATTTT. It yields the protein CASSQSSGNTIYF.

Written as DNA, the CDR3 is TGCAGCGTTGAAGTCCTTGACAGTAACTATGGCTACACCTTC. Translation: CSVEVLDSNYGYTF. The gene calls are TRBV29-1 and TRBJ1-2; a possible D gene is TRBD1 (5 bases). Trimming stripped 1 base from V and 1 base from J, with 10 bases between. Germline V gene data show CDR1 as SQVTM and CDR2 as ANQGSEA. This CDR3 comprises 14 residues.

The CDR3 is CSAPTGGNHGYTF. CDR3 in DNA: TGCAGTGCTCCGACAGGGGGCAATCATGGCTACACCTTC. The chain has TRBV20-1 and TRBJ1-2; 10 bases match TRBD1. V gave up 5 bases and J gave up 6 bases; unmatched junction bases: 6. Germline assignment: CDR1 DFQATT and CDR2 SNEGSKA (reference sequence). The CDR3 is 13 amino acids.

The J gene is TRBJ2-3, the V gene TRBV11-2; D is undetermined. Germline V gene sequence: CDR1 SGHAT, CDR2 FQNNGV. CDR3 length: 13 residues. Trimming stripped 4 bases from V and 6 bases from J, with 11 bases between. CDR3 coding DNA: TGTGCCAGCAGCTGGGCCTTTTCCGATACGCAGTATTTT. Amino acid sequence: CASSWAFSDTQYF.

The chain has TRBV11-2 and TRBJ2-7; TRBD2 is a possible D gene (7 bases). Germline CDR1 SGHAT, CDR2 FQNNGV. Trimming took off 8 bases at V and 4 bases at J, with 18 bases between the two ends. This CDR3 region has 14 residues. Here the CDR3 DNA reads TGTGCCAGCCGCCCCGGGGGGCAGAGGTACGAGCAGTACTTC. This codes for CASRPGGQRYEQYF.

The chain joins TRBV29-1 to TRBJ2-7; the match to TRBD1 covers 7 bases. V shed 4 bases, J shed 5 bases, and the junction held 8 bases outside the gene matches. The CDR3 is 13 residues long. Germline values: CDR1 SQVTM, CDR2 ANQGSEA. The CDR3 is CSVVQGVSNEQYF. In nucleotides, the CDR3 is TGCAGCGTTGTCCAGGGGGTTTCAAACGAGCAGTACTTC.

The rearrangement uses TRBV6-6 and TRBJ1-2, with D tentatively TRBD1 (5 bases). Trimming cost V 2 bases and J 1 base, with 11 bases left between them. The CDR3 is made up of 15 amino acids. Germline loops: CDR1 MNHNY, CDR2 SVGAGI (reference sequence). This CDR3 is CASSYPREYNYGYTF. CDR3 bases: TGTGCCAGCAGTTACCCCAGGGAATATAACTATGGCTACACCTTC.

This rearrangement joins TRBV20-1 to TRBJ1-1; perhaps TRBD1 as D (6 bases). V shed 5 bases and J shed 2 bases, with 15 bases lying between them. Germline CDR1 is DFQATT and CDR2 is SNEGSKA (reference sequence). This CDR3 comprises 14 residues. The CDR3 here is CSARGHNGNTEAFF. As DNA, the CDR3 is TGCAGTGCTCGGGGGCATAATGGAAACACTGAAGCTTTCTTT.